This TCR beta chain comes out of a study of T cells after yellow fever vaccination. Overall study: Researchers used SMART-Seq v4 Ultra Low Input to prepare fractions that had low cell numbers.

5'RACE template switching produced TCR cDNA carrying a universal primer site and UMIs. TCRdb redid the calling of the 5' RACE reads with MiXCR, one entry per CDR3 protein. The sample records hundreds of thousands of distinct CDR3 sequences, around 10% being singletons. Broader study findings: Subsequent booster samples again held most clones from primary vaccination (around 96% CD4, roughly 88% CD8). Just a small share of clonotypes turned up in the CD4 compartment as well as the CD8 compartment.

This clonotype was seen a few times. Its antigen is not known. CDR3 length: 15 amino acids. Germline-derived CDR1 and CDR2 are ENHRY and SYGVKD. The V end lost 5 bases, the J end lost 4 bases, and 15 bases lay between the germline ends. This receptor was taken from a man aged 18 to 29 who received the YFV17D yellow fever vaccine. The chain recombines TRBV10-3 with TRBJ2-1; tentative D call: TRBD1 (6 bases). The specimen was CD4+ T cells sorted from PBMCs, collected 5 days after the yellow fever booster vaccination. The CDR3 nucleotides are TGTGCCATCAGTAGACTCCGGGACACGTACAATGAGCAGTTCTTC. It is translated as CAISRLRDTYNEQFF.